This record looks at one T cell receptor beta chain sequence and its context. The data stem from a study of blood T cell repertoires in COVID-19. Across the whole study: T cells, B-cell-depleted T cells, or PBMCs provided the cDNA or gDNA that served as material.

Profiling relied on immunoSEQ multiplex PCR, and the TCRdb table lists in-frame clones only, not all of them. The sample lists some 120,000 clones, over 75% seen once, with 1.8% in the top ten. The CDR3 has 12 residues. Germline V lookup: CDR1 SGHNT, CDR2 YYREEE (reference sequence). The ends were cut back, 10 bases at V and 8 bases at J, with 13 bases in the middle. The specimen sequenced was peripheral blood. The receptor's source is a human donor with active COVID-19. The donor label of this sample is uncertain. V and J are TRBV5-4 and TRBJ1-6; D is unresolved. CDR3 sequence reads: CAGSVGDSPLHF. The CDR3, as DNA: TGTGCCGGATCAGTTGGAGATTCACCCCTCCACTTT.